The rows below give T cell receptor beta chains drawn from one sample of a study of shared clonotypes between healthy human individuals. TCRdb keeps only in-frame clones here, not all; method: immunoSEQ multiplex PCR. The sample shows about 490,000 clones, 76% of them seen only once. Sequencing used PBMCs. The origin of the receptors is a middle-aged woman in good health. Some clones in this sample may be carry-over from other donors' samples. CDR3s include the opening cysteine and the closing phenylalanine or tryptophan. The D gene is left open where the match is weak. Expanded clones are given a class, and other clones once, few, many or no size at all.

TRBV28	TRBJ1-2	TRBD1	NA	TGTGCCAGCAGTATGACAGGGAACTATGGCTACACCTTC	CASSMTGNYGYTF
TRBV11-2	TRBJ1-6	TRBD1	once	TGTGCCAGCAGCTTCGGACAGGGGAATAATTCACCCCTCCACTTT	CASSFGQGNNSPLHF
TRBV7-8	TRBJ2-5	NA	many	TGTGCCAGCAGCACCGGACAGCGGTACCAAGAGACCCAGTACTTC	CASSTGQRYQETQYF
TRBV28	TRBJ2-7	TRBD2	NA	TGTGCCAGCAGTAAAGCGGGAGGGACCTACGAGCAGTACTTC	CASSKAGGTYEQYF
TRBV20-1	TRBJ2-7	NA	once	TGCAGTGCTGGACAGTCCTACGAGCAGTACTTC	CSAGQSYEQYF
TRBV2	TRBJ2-3	NA	NA	TGTGCCAGCAATCGGGCAGATACGCAGTATTTT	CASNRADTQYF
TRBV10-3	TRBJ1-1	NA	NA	TGTGCCATCAGTGAGCTAAGGGCGGGACCGGGGGGGACTTTCTTT	CAISELRAGPGGTFF
TRBV7-2	TRBJ2-1	NA	once	TGTGCCAGCAGCTTAGGTCCGGGTACCAATGAGCAGTTCTTC	CASSLGPGTNEQFF
TRBV7-9	TRBJ2-7	TRBD1	once	TGTGCCAGCGCCGGCCCGGGACAGGGTTACGAGCAGTACTTC	CASAGPGQGYEQYF
TRBV2	TRBJ1-2	NA	NA	TGTGCCAGCAGTGTAAGGGGACATGAATTCGTCTATGGCTACACCTTC	CASSVRGHEFVYGYTF